The 26 T cell receptor beta chains below all came from one sample that was sequenced in a study of T-cell memory formation after mild COVID-19. Via MiXCR, TCRdb re-called the 5' RACE reads, giving one row per CDR3 protein. This sample has 40,000 to 55,000 distinct CDR3 sequences, with 6% to 9.5% found just once. What was sequenced was PBMCs or a T cell subset sorted from them (not recorded which). The receptors here all came from a man younger than 30 who had mild COVID-19 (a few samples of this study predate the infection). Cell type and time point are not known.

This clonotype was seen more than once but under ten times. The rearrangement links TRBV12-3 or TRBV12-4 to TRBJ1-5; D not resolved. The ends were cut back, 5 bases at V and 2 bases at J, with 13 bases in the middle. There are 15 residues in the CDR3. The CDR3 bases are TGTGCCAGCAGTCCCAAGACTGATGGCAATCAGCCCCAGCATTTT. It specifies CASSPKTDGNQPQHF.

This clonotype appeared many times. This sequence joins TRBV12-3 or TRBV12-4 and TRBJ2-1; 7 nucleotides match TRBD2. V shed 4 bases and J 9 bases; nucleotides not matched to a gene: 3. There are 12 residues in the CDR3. CDR3: CASSYTGGEQFF. The DNA for the CDR3 is TGTGCCAGCAGTTATACGGGGGGTGAGCAGTTCTTC.

The chain is built from TRBV5-1 and TRBJ1-2, with D maybe TRBD1 (6 bases). CDR3 size: 14 residues. Trimming pared 0 bases from V and 8 bases from J, leaving 14 bases between. Germline V CDR1 and CDR2: SGHRS, YFSETQ. The CDR3 sequence is CASSLGLQGSGYTF. The DNA of the CDR3 is TGCGCCAGCAGCTTGGGTTTACAGGGAAGCGGCTACACCTTC.

This clonotype was picked up many times. The CDR3 end shows no conserved phenylalanine or tryptophan, and so a read error is likely. The limits of the CDR3 on the DNA are not certain, so only TCRdb's listed CDR3 is given. The chain carries TRBV29-1 and TRBJ2-1; the DNA was not compared with TRBD2, the D call given in the table. The CDR3 length equals 13 residues, ends included. The germline CDR1 and CDR2 sequences are SQVTM and ANQGSEA. This CDR3 reads CSFTPTSGGANIY.

This clonotype was detected many times. This sequence joins TRBV6-5 and TRBJ1-6; D not resolved. CDR3 length: 13 residues. Per germline, CDR1 MNHEY and CDR2 SVGAGI. V was clipped by 5 bases and J by 7 bases, with 9 bases between them. The CDR3 is CASSQQENSPLHF. CDR3 sequence (DNA): TGTGCCAGCAGTCAACAAGAGAATTCACCCCTCCACTTT.

The CDR3 DNA reads TGTGCCAGCAGCCAAGATCCAGGGAGTAGGATTAAAAACATTCAGTACTTC. It specifies CASSQDPGSRIKNIQYF. The gene calls are TRBV4-2 and TRBJ2-4, with D perhaps being TRBD1 or TRBD2 (5 bases each). Between the trimmed V and J ends, which lost 0 bases and 4 bases, there was a span of 16 bases. This CDR3 contains 17 residues. Per germline, CDR1 LGHNA and CDR2 YNFKEQ.

This clonotype was seen ten or more times. This chain uses TRBV7-2 with TRBJ1-2; D gene ambiguous. Trimming stripped 5 bases from V and 6 bases from J, with 13 bases between. The CDR3 spans 13 residues. The germline V gene encodes CDR1 SGHTA and CDR2 FQGNSA. CDR3 loop: CASSPTPQDGYTF. The CDR3 DNA follows: TGTGCCAGCAGCCCTACCCCCCAGGATGGCTACACCTTC.

This clonotype was seen a handful of times. V gene TRBV5-6 combines with J gene TRBJ1-5; D call uncertain. The germline gives CDR1 SGHDT, CDR2 YYEEEE. V lost 2 bases to trimming and J lost 3 bases, with 12 bases between them. The CDR3 loop spans 15 amino acids. CDR3 residues: CASSFSGRNNQPQHF. CDR3 nucleotides: TGTGCCAGCAGCTTTTCTGGGCGGAACAATCAGCCCCAGCATTTT.

This clonotype showed up just a few times. This rearrangement joins TRBV6-5 to TRBJ2-7, with TRBD1 matching 9 bases. Losses at the gene ends were 7 bases for V and 4 bases for J; bases not matched to a gene: 8. The CDR3 has 14 residues. Germline V gives CDR1 MNHEY, CDR2 SVGAGI. The chain's CDR3 is CASTRAGTGYEQYF. In DNA, the CDR3 is TGTGCCAGCACAAGGGCCGGGACAGGGTACGAGCAGTACTTC.

This clonotype has only a few counts. This chain joins TRBV18 and TRBJ1-2; the match to TRBD1 covers 7 bases. Germline loops: CDR1 KGHSH, CDR2 LQKENI. This CDR3 region has 17 residues. With 3 bases clipped from V and 4 bases from J, the junction kept 14 bases outside the gene matches. For the CDR3, the DNA is TGTGCCAGCTCACCGGTCCGGGGACAGCAGGCCTTCTATGGCTACACCTTC. This encodes CASSPVRGQQAFYGYTF.

This clonotype was seen many times. This sequence joins TRBV20-1 and TRBJ2-1; 10 bases are a match to TRBD2. CDR3 length: 15 amino acids. In germline, CDR1 is DFQATT, CDR2 SNEGSKA (reference sequence). Losses at the gene ends were 5 bases for V and 9 bases for J; bases not matched to a gene: 13. The CDR3 nucleotides read TGCAGTGCTCCCTTAGCGGGGGGTCTCCTGGGTGAGCAGTTCTTC. Protein product: CSAPLAGGLLGEQFF.

Only a few counts were recorded for this clonotype. V is TRBV11-1 and J is TRBJ2-3; D is possibly TRBD2 (6 bases). V dropped 3 bases and J dropped 6 bases, with 13 bases sitting between them. The CDR3 is 14 amino acids. The germline V gene has CDR1 SGHAT and CDR2 FQDESV (reference sequence). CDR3 region: CASSFGGARDTQYF. As DNA, the CDR3 is TGTGCCAGCAGCTTCGGCGGGGCGAGGGATACGCAGTATTTT.

This chain joins TRBV19 and TRBJ1-6; D might be TRBD1 (6 bases). Germline lookup yields CDR1 LNHDA and CDR2 SQIVND (reference sequence). The V and J ends lost 5 bases and 5 bases respectively, with 13 bases between them. The CDR3 is 15 residues long. For the CDR3, the DNA is TGTGCCAGTAGTGCGAGGGGGTTCGATAATTCACCCCTCCACTTT. Translated, it gives CASSARGFDNSPLHF.

The chain employs TRBV6-2 or TRBV6-3 and TRBJ2-7; D may be TRBD2 (6 bases). The CDR3 spans 15 residues. Looked up from germline, CDR1 is MNHEY and CDR2 is SVGEGT. With 4 bases removed from V and 4 bases from J, the gap between germline ends came to 17 bases. CDR3 DNA: TGTGCCAGCAGTTCCTATCTAGCGACTTTGTACGAGCAGTACTTC. As protein: CASSSYLATLYEQYF.

This clonotype was seen more than once but under ten times. This chain connects TRBV28 to TRBJ2-7, with 9 bases identical to TRBD2. This CDR3 contains 16 residues. V lost 6 bases to trimming and J lost 9 bases; unmatched junction nucleotides: 18. CDR1 and CDR2 (germline): MDHEN, SYDVKM. The CDR3 protein is CASSSIVAGEPPPQYV. The CDR3 DNA sequence: TGTGCCAGCAGCTCCATCGTAGCGGGGGAGCCTCCACCGCAGTACGTC.

By sample share, this clonotype is medium-sized. The chain uses TRBV29-1 and TRBJ2-7, with 12 bases fitting TRBD1. The CDR3 has 12 residues. CDR1 is SQVTM and CDR2 is ANQGSEA in the germline V gene. This chain's CDR3 is CSAGTGGNEQYF. The CDR3 DNA reads as TGCAGTGCCGGGACAGGGGGCAACGAGCAGTACTTC.

This clonotype has at least ten counts. The rearrangement uses TRBV25-1 and TRBJ1-6, with unresolved D. Trimming took 1 base from V and 14 from J, leaving 6 bases between them. The length of the CDR3 is 11 residues. Germline-derived CDR1 and CDR2 are MGHDK and SYGVNS. In DNA, the CDR3 is TGTGCCAGCAGTGAATCCGTCACCCTCCACTTT. Protein sequence: CASSESVTLHF.

The genes are TRBV7-3 and TRBJ2-3; 7 nucleotides align to TRBD2. CDR1 and CDR2 from the germline V gene are SGHTA and FQGTGA. With V trimmed by 5 bases and J by 5 bases, 7 bases remained unmatched. The CDR3 has 14 amino acids. The CDR3 DNA follows: TGTGCCAGCAGCCCCCCCGGCGGGAGAGATACGCAGTATTTT. Amino acids: CASSPPGGRDTQYF.

The gene calls are TRBV29-1 and TRBJ2-3; D possibly matches TRBD1 or TRBD2 (5 bases each). The germline V gene encodes CDR1 SQVTM and CDR2 ANQGSEA. The CDR3 runs 10 residues. V was shortened by 6 bases and J by 5 bases, with 6 bases between the two germline ends. The CDR3 loop is CSVGEDTQYF. The DNA of the CDR3 is TGCAGCGTGGGGGAAGATACGCAGTATTTT.

This clonotype was counted between two and nine times. The CDR3 sequence: CASSLVMGEQFF. The CDR3, as DNA: TGCGCCAGCAGCTTGGTGATGGGTGAGCAGTTCTTC. This chain joins TRBV5-1 and TRBJ2-1; no clear D gene. Germline assignment: CDR1 SGHRS and CDR2 YFSETQ. V was shortened by 0 bases and J by 9 bases, with 7 bases between the two germline ends. This CDR3 is built from 12 residues. Together with reference TRBV5-1 and TRBJ2-1, the CDR3 gives the full variable domain: KAGVTQTPRYLIKTRGQQVTLSCSPISGHRSVSWYQQTPGQGLQFLFEYFSETQRNKGNFPGRFSGRQFSNSRSEMNVSTLELGDSALYLCASSLVMGEQFFGPGTRLTVL.

This clonotype was seen repeatedly, ten times or more. This chain joins TRBV29-1 and TRBJ2-7, with TRBD1 matching 7 bases. V shed 8 bases, J shed 4 bases, and the junction held 8 bases outside the gene matches. The CDR3 contains 12 residues. Germline CDR1 SQVTM, CDR2 ANQGSEA. The CDR3 protein is CSYRQGRYEQYF. DNA for the CDR3: TGCAGCTATAGACAGGGTCGATACGAGCAGTACTTC.

V usage is TRBV7-9 and J usage is TRBJ1-6; D not certain. CDR1 and CDR2 from the germline V gene are SEHNR and FQNEAQ (reference sequence). The CDR3 runs 13 residues. Trimming removed 2 bases at V and 8 bases at J, with 7 bases between. This CDR3 reads CASSLQEDSPLHF. As DNA, the CDR3 is TGTGCCAGCAGCTTACAGGAGGATTCACCCCTCCACTTT.

This clonotype was seen a handful of times. This chain connects TRBV4-3 to TRBJ1-1; 7 nucleotides match TRBD1. J was trimmed by 5 bases and V by 0 bases; bases with no gene match: 3. The CDR3 totals 14 residues. Germline CDR1 and CDR2: LGHNA and YSLEER. CDR3 DNA: TGCGCCAGCAGCCAAGAATTCAGGGGGACTGAAGCTTTCTTT. It encodes CASSQEFRGTEAFF.

The chain carries TRBV12-3 or TRBV12-4 and TRBJ2-7, with D maybe TRBD2 (6 bases). Trimming took off 6 bases at V and 9 bases at J, with 12 bases between the two ends. The length of the CDR3 is 11 residues. The DNA for the CDR3 is TGTGCCAGCAGCCGTATGGGAGGGCAGTACTTC. It specifies CASSRMGGQYF.

The chain uses TRBV5-1 and TRBJ2-3; TRBD1 agrees at 7 bases. The CDR3 contains 15 residues. Per the germline V gene, CDR1 is SGHRS and CDR2 is YFSETQ. With 6 bases clipped from V and 0 bases from J, the junction kept 7 bases outside the gene matches. The CDR3 sequence: CASNPRGQSTDTQYF. The CDR3 region has the DNA TGCGCCAGCAACCCTAGGGGGCAGAGCACAGATACGCAGTATTTT.

The V and J genes are TRBV4-1 and TRBJ2-3; the D is unclear. There are 15 residues in the CDR3. Trimming pared 1 base from V and 6 bases from J, leaving 14 bases between. Germline values: CDR1 MGHRA, CDR2 YSYEKL. For the CDR3, the DNA is TGCGCCAGCAGCCAAGGTTCCGCAGCTCCGGATACGCAGTATTTT. Amino acids: CASSQGSAAPDTQYF.